The entry below describes one T cell receptor beta chain. These data belong to a study of T cell changes during pregnancy in multiple sclerosis. Using immunoSEQ multiplex PCR, the repertoire was profiled, and TCRdb retains in-frame clones only, with some absent. Counted here are 25,000 to 35,000 clones, roughly 89% occurring once; the ten biggest clones make up roughly a tenth. This CDR3 comprises 14 residues. The germline V and J ends were trimmed by 4 bases and 0 bases, with 9 bases remaining between them. The V gene's germline CDR1 is SQVTM and CDR2 ANQGSEA. The source was CD8+ T cells from peripheral blood mononuclear cells, collected in the second trimester of pregnancy. The chain carries TRBV29-1 and TRBJ2-2; weak D call: TRBD1 (6 bases). This TCR was recovered from a female donor with multiple sclerosis, enrolled in a pregnancy study. The CDR3 reads CSVVQGTNTGELFF. CDR3 bases: TGCAGCGTTGTACAGGGCACGAACACCGGGGAGCTGTTTTTT.